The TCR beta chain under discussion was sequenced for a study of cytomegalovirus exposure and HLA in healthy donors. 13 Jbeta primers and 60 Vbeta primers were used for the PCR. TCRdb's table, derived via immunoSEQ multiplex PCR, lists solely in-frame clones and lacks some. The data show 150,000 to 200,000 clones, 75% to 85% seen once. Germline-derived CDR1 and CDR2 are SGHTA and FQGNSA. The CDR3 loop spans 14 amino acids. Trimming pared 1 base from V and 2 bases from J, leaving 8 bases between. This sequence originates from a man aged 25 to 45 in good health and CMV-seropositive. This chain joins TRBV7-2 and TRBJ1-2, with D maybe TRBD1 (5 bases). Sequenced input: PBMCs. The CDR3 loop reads CASSLDRPNYGYTF. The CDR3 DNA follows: TGTGCCAGCAGCTTAGACAGGCCGAACTATGGCTACACCTTC.